This passage covers 17 T cell receptor beta chains from one sample sequenced in a study of identical twins. TCRdb re-derived calls from the 5' RACE reads in MiXCR, one entry per CDR3 protein. The repertoire includes around 530,000 distinct CDR3 sequences, about 16% of them detected once, and roughly 0.4% sits in the top ten. The data were also submitted as part of a second study, on yellow fever vaccine responses in identical twins.

Sequenced material: CD4+ T cells sorted from blood. Every receptor here comes from a young woman in good health.

This clonotype showed up just a few times. The V gene is TRBV12-3 or TRBV12-4, the J gene TRBJ2-1, with TRBD2 identical over 10 bases. This CDR3 is 15 amino acids long. Trimming removed 6 bases from V and 1 base from J; junction bases left unmatched: 3. CDR3 DNA sequence: TGTGCCAGCAGACATAGCGGGGGGTCCTACAATGAGCAGTTCTTC. It specifies CASRHSGGSYNEQFF.

This clonotype was detected many times. This sequence joins TRBV12-3 or TRBV12-4 and TRBJ1-5; D is possibly TRBD1 (5 bases). The CDR3 is 13 residues long. V lost 6 bases and J lost 5, with 11 bases in between. The CDR3 reads CASRTGLYQPQHF. In DNA form, the CDR3 reads TGTGCCAGCAGAACAGGACTTTATCAGCCCCAGCATTTT.

The rearrangement links TRBV11-2 to TRBJ1-1; tentatively, D is TRBD1 (5 bases). There are 15 residues in the CDR3. CDR1 and CDR2 from the germline V gene are SGHAT and FQNNGV. The germline V and J ends were trimmed by 3 bases and 1 base, with 12 bases remaining between them. CDR3 amino acids: CASSLASGANTEAFF. The CDR3 DNA is TGTGCCAGCAGCTTGGCCTCCGGGGCGAACACTGAAGCTTTCTTT.

This clonotype was detected only once. The chain joins TRBV5-1 to TRBJ1-2; D gene ambiguous. Trimming took off 0 bases at V and 2 bases at J, with 14 bases between the two ends. Germline V gene lookup returns CDR1 SGHRS and CDR2 YFSETQ. The CDR3 has 16 amino acids. The CDR3: CASSLGTQFNNYGYTF. The CDR3 nucleotides are TGCGCCAGCAGCTTGGGGACTCAGTTCAACAACTATGGCTACACCTTC.

The chain employs TRBV10-3 and TRBJ2-5, with D hard to call. Germline CDR1 is ENHRY and CDR2 is SYGVKD. The V end was cut by 6 bases, the J end by 2 bases, with 10 bases between. The CDR3 is 13 amino acids. CDR3 region: CAIRTAQQETQYF. For the CDR3, the DNA is TGTGCCATCAGGACCGCCCAACAAGAGACCCAGTACTTC.

The rearrangement uses TRBV24-1 and TRBJ2-3; D may be TRBD1 (5 bases). The CDR3 has 14 residues. The germline V gene encodes CDR1 KGHDR and CDR2 SFDVKD. V shed 6 bases and J shed 0 bases, with 9 bases lying between them. The CDR3 DNA sequence: TGTGCCACCAGTCGCAGGGATAGCACAGATACGCAGTATTTT. It encodes CATSRRDSTDTQYF.

This clonotype was seen a handful of times. The chain joins TRBV27 to TRBJ2-3; 12 bases line up with TRBD2. The CDR3 loop spans 19 amino acids. CDR1 and CDR2 (germline): MNHEY, SMNVEV (reference sequence). The trim removed 6 bases at V and 9 bases at J, leaving 22 bases unmatched. CDR3 in amino acids: CASRDIMGLSSGGAVTQYF. CDR3 coding DNA: TGTGCCAGCAGAGATATAATGGGCTTGTCTAGCGGGGGGGCGGTAACGCAGTATTTT.

The J gene is TRBJ2-7, the V gene TRBV5-1; 12 nucleotides match TRBD2. Germline lookup yields CDR1 SGHRS and CDR2 YFSETQ. The trim removed 2 bases at V and 1 base at J, leaving 7 bases unmatched. The CDR3 sequence is 17 residues long. CDR3 sequence reads: CASSFRLAGGESYEQYF. The CDR3 coding sequence is TGCGCCAGCAGCTTTCGTCTAGCGGGAGGGGAGTCCTACGAGCAGTACTTC.

Written as DNA, the CDR3 is TGTGCCAGCAGCTTATCATTCAGGGGGCGATCTCCTAGCACAGATACGCAGTATTTT. Amino acids: CASSLSFRGRSPSTDTQYF. The J gene is TRBJ2-3, the V gene TRBV13; 8 bases fit TRBD1. The length of the CDR3 is 19 residues. Germline CDR1 PRHDT, CDR2 FYEKMQ (reference sequence). J gave up 0 bases and V 2 bases, and 13 bases lay outside the gene matches.

Only a few counts were recorded for this clonotype. This chain uses TRBV20-1 with TRBJ2-2; tentatively, D is TRBD1 (7 bases). The germline gives CDR1 DFQATT, CDR2 SNEGSKA (reference sequence). The CDR3 is 12 amino acids. The CDR3 region is CGAQGGSGELFF. The CDR3 coding sequence is TGCGGGGCTCAGGGGGGCAGCGGGGAGCTGTTTTTT.

The J gene is TRBJ1-5, the V gene TRBV9, with D unclear. Trimming pared 3 bases from V and 7 bases from J, leaving 23 bases between. CDR1 and CDR2 (germline): SGDLS, YYNGEE. The CDR3 runs 17 residues. The CDR3 sequence is CASSATHRHEIFQPQHF. The DNA for the CDR3 is TGTGCCAGCAGCGCGACTCATCGGCATGAAATTTTCCAGCCCCAGCATTTT. The full variable domain, rest sourced from reference TRBV9 and TRBJ1-5, is DSGVTQTPKHLITATGQRVTLRCSPRSGDLSVYWYQQSLDQGLQFLIQYYNGEERAKGNILERFSAQQFPDLHSELNLSSLELGDSALYFCASSATHRHEIFQPQHFGDGTRLSIL.

This clonotype was counted at least ten times. The genes are TRBV5-1 and TRBJ2-3; possible D gene TRBD1, 5 bases. The V gene lost 6 bases and the J gene lost 5 bases, with 13 bases spanning the gap. The CDR3 is made up of 13 amino acids. CDR1 SGHRS and CDR2 YFSETQ come from the germline V gene. The CDR3 loop reads CASNNQGLDTQYF. The CDR3, as DNA: TGCGCCAGCAATAATCAGGGTCTAGATACGCAGTATTTT.

V is TRBV10-3 and J is TRBJ2-1, with 7 bases matching TRBD2. CDR3 length: 15 amino acids. CDR1 and CDR2 (germline): ENHRY, SYGVKD. Trimming at V came to 6 bases and at J to 0 bases, leaving 5 bases not matched to a gene. CDR3 sequence: CAIRPPGGSYNEQFF. The DNA of the CDR3 is TGTGCCATCAGGCCCCCGGGGGGCTCCTACAATGAGCAGTTCTTC.

This clonotype was seen ten or more times. The J gene is TRBJ2-3, the V gene TRBV20-1, with a possible D match to TRBD2 (6 bases). The germline V gene has CDR1 DFQATT and CDR2 SNEGSKA (reference sequence). CDR3 length: 16 amino acids. Trimming took off 6 bases at V and 3 bases at J, with 22 bases between the two ends. As DNA, the CDR3 is TGCAGTGCCACATTCGGGCGGGGAGGAGTTACAGATACGCAGTATTTT. Amino acid sequence: CSATFGRGGVTDTQYF.

This clonotype came up a few times. J is TRBJ2-5 and V is TRBV5-1; D tentatively fits TRBD1 or TRBD2 (5 bases each). There are 15 residues in the CDR3. V lost 4 bases and J 2 bases, leaving 15 bases between the germline ends. Germline CDR1 reads SGHRS; CDR2 reads YFSETQ. The CDR3, as DNA: TGCGCCAGCAGCGAAGGGACCCGATCTCAAGAGACCCAGTACTTC. Translating it yields CASSEGTRSQETQYF.

The V and J genes are TRBV6-1 and TRBJ1-1; 9 bases are shared with TRBD1. From germline, CDR1 is MNHNS and CDR2 SASEGT. Losses at the gene ends were 7 bases for V and 4 bases for J; bases not matched to a gene: 7. CDR3 length: 14 residues. The CDR3 nucleotides read TGTGCCAGCAAGGCTGACAGGGGGGCCACTGAAGCTTTCTTT. Its protein is CASKADRGATEAFF.

This clonotype was picked up a small number of times. The chain joins TRBV27 to TRBJ2-3, with 13 bases fitting TRBD2. J gave up 8 bases and V 8 bases, and 10 bases lay outside the gene matches. Germline assignment: CDR1 MNHEY and CDR2 SMNVEV (reference sequence). This CDR3 spans 15 amino acids. The CDR3: CASGSGTSGTGTQYF. As DNA, the CDR3 is TGTGCCAGCGGTTCCGGGACTAGCGGGACTGGTACGCAGTATTTT.